The clone carrying this TCR beta chain came up once. Its antigen is unknown. This entry comes from a study of T cell responses to AZD1222 COVID-19 vaccine. Sequencing was performed with immunoSEQ multiplex PCR; in TCRdb, only in-frame clones are kept and a portion is missing. The sample has approximately 93,000 clones; 89% are singletons. The ends were cut back, 0 bases at V and 1 base at J, with 10 bases in the middle. CDR1 and CDR2 from the germline V gene are MGHRA and YSYEKL. This CDR3 contains 15 residues. Study-level points and caveats: Spike-specific TCR breadth rose after two AZD1222 doses, and depth rose as well.

The chain combines TRBV4-1 with TRBJ2-7, with D hard to call. The sample consisted of peripheral blood, taken 28 days after the second AZD1222 dose. The TCR originated in an adult who received the AZD1222 COVID-19 vaccine. CDR3 region: CASSQDIRASYEQYF. CDR3 nucleotide sequence: TGCGCCAGCAGCCAAGATATCCGGGCATCCTACGAGCAGTACTTC.